This is a list of T cell receptor beta chains from one sample in a study of CD4 T cells in lung cancer. Profiled with immunoSEQ multiplex PCR; TCRdb holds only in-frame clones, not every one. The table records roughly 4,600 clones, around two thirds of them present only once. The sample was lung tumor tissue. These receptors were collected from a man aged 60 to 75 with non-small cell lung cancer. Both conserved end residues are part of each CDR3. D genes are given only for firm matches. Only part of the rows carry a size: once, few, many, or a class if the clone is expanded.

d_call	v_call	clone_size	j_call	cdr3_nt	cdr3_aa
TRBD1	TRBV5-1	few	TRBJ1-1	TGCGCCAGCAGCCCGGAGACAGGGGGAAGGACTGAAGCTTTCTTT	CASSPETGGRTEAFF
TRBD2	TRBV29-1	NA	TRBJ2-1	TGCAGCGCTCTCCTAGCGGGAGACGACAATGAGCAGTTCTTC	CSALLAGDDNEQFF
TRBD2	TRBV11-2	NA	TRBJ2-2	TGTGCCAGCAGCTTAGCGGGACTAGCGGGGACCGGGGAGCTGTTTTTT	CASSLAGLAGTGELFF
NA	TRBV19	NA	TRBJ1-1	TGTGCCAGTAGGGACGGGGTAGTGAGCACTGAAGCTTTCTTT	CASRDGVVSTEAFF
TRBD2	TRBV5-4	NA	TRBJ2-3	TGTGCCAGCAGCTTCCGGACTAGCGGGAGAAATACGCAGTATTTT	CASSFRTSGRNTQYF
NA	TRBV21-1	NA	TRBJ1-3	TGTGCCAGCACACCCAGGGTATACGGAAACACCATATATTTT	CASTPRVYGNTIYF
NA	TRBV6-1	NA	TRBJ1-1	TGTGCCAGCAGTCAATGGGGCGTGAACACTGAAGCTTTCTTT	CASSQWGVNTEAFF
NA	TRBV4-2	NA	TRBJ2-6	TGTGCCAGCAGCCAAGATCCCGACGGGATGTGGTCTGGGGCCAACGTCCTGACTTTC	CASSQDPDGMWSGANVLTF
NA	TRBV18	NA	TRBJ1-1	TGTGCCAGCTCACCACTCGGTGGTGAAACTGAAGCTTTCTTT	CASSPLGGETEAFF
NA	TRBV21-1	NA	TRBJ1-4	TGTGCCAGCAGCAACTGCCAGCAGGGAGAAAAACTGTTTTTT	CASSNCQQGEKLFF
TRBD1	TRBV2	few	TRBJ1-2	TGTGCCAGCCGGAGGGACAGTCGAAGATATGGCTACACCTTC	CASRRDSRRYGYTF
TRBD1	TRBV19	once	TRBJ1-1	TGTGCCAGTAGGCGGGACAGGGTGGGCACTGAAGCTTTCTTT	CASRRDRVGTEAFF
NA	TRBV9	NA	TRBJ1-5	TGTGCCAGCAGCGTTGCAGGGAACAGCAATCAGCCCCAGCATTTT	CASSVAGNSNQPQHF
TRBD2	TRBV9	few	TRBJ2-2	TGTGCCAGCAGCGTAGTGGTAGCGGGAGTTGTTGGGGAGCTGTTTTTT	CASSVVVAGVVGELFF
TRBD1	TRBV2	few	TRBJ1-5	TGTGCCAGCAGTGAAGCGGCGGGACAGGTCAAGCCCCAGCATTTT	CASSEAAGQVKPQHF
NA	TRBV28	once	TRBJ2-5	TGTGCCAGCAGTCGATCAGGGATGCGCGAGACCCAGTACTTC	CASSRSGMRETQYF
NA	TRBV4-2	once	TRBJ2-7	TGTGCCAGCAGCCAAGTCCATAGGACAGAACACGAGCAGTACTTC	CASSQVHRTEHEQYF
TRBD2	TRBV6-5	NA	TRBJ2-3	TGTGCCAGCAGTCTCGGGACTAGCGGGGGTGGGCAGTATTTT	CASSLGTSGGGQYF
NA	TRBV7-6	NA	TRBJ1-2	TGTGCCAGCAGCTTACAGGGCGGTGACTATGGCTACACCTTC	CASSLQGGDYGYTF
NA	TRBV5-1	NA	TRBJ1-3	TGCGCCAGCAGCTTGGAGGGGAATGGGGACACCATATATTTT	CASSLEGNGDTIYF
TRBD1	TRBV10-3	few	TRBJ1-5	TGTGCCATCCAACAGGGGGCACATCAGCCCCAGCATTTT	CAIQQGAHQPQHF
TRBD2	TRBV6-1	once	TRBJ2-2	TGTGCCAGCATATTAGCGGGAGTCGGGGAGCTGTTTTTT	CASILAGVGELFF
NA	TRBV9	NA	TRBJ2-3	TGTGCCAGCAGCGTATCTGGCACAGATACGCAGTATTTT	CASSVSGTDTQYF
NA	TRBV7-6	NA	TRBJ2-1	TGTGCCAGCAGCTTAGACAGGACAAATAACTACAATGAGCAGTTCTTC	CASSLDRTNNYNEQFF
NA	TRBV6-5	NA	TRBJ2-3	TGTGCCAGCAGTTACCCAAGGCGGTATACAGATACGCAGTATTTT	CASSYPRRYTDTQYF
NA	TRBV27	NA	TRBJ2-3	TGTGCCAGCAGTCCCACAGGGGGGGCCGGAGATACGCAGTATTTT	CASSPTGGAGDTQYF
NA	TRBV27	NA	TRBJ2-3	TGTGCCAGCAGTTTATCGCGGAGAGATACGCAGTATTTT	CASSLSRRDTQYF
TRBD1	TRBV4-2	NA	TRBJ2-3	TGTGCCAGCAGCCAAGAGGGACAGCCCACAGATACGCAGTATTTT	CASSQEGQPTDTQYF
NA	TRBV7-9	NA	TRBJ2-1	TGTGCCAGCAGCTTGTCAGAGGGGAGGACAAGCGATGAGCAGTTCTTC	CASSLSEGRTSDEQFF
NA	TRBV10-2	NA	TRBJ2-3	TGCGCCAGCAGTACTACGGGACTCACTAGCACAGATACGCAGTATTTT	CASSTTGLTSTDTQYF
NA	TRBV9	NA	TRBJ2-2	TGTGCCAGCAGCGTAGGCCCCCCGGTGGGAGGACGGACCGGGGAGCTGTTTTTT	CASSVGPPVGGRTGELFF
TRBD1	TRBV27	NA	TRBJ1-5	TGTGCCAGTGGACAGGGGGGAGATCAGCCCCAGCATTTT	CASGQGGDQPQHF
NA	TRBV7-3	few	TRBJ2-1	TGTGCCAGCAGCTTGACTTTGAGCGAGCAGTTCTTC	CASSLTLSEQFF
NA	TRBV9	NA	TRBJ1-3	TGTGCCAGCAGCGCAGGCTCTGGAAACACCATATATTTT	CASSAGSGNTIYF
TRBD1	TRBV18	NA	TRBJ2-2	TGTGCCAGCTCACGGACAGGGGGCGACACCGGGGAGCTGTTTTTT	CASSRTGGDTGELFF
TRBD2	TRBV7-2	NA	TRBJ2-3	TGTGCCAGCAGCTTAGTAGGGACTAGCGGGAGGGCAGATACGCAGTATTTT	CASSLVGTSGRADTQYF
NA	TRBV6-1	once	TRBJ2-2	TGTGCCAGCAGTGAAAGGGAGACCGGGGAGCTGTTTTTT	CASSERETGELFF
TRBD1	TRBV7-2	NA	TRBJ1-5	TGTGCCAGCAGCTTAAGTAGACAGGGGCCCTATCAGCCCCAGCATTTT	CASSLSRQGPYQPQHF
TRBD2	TRBV5-1	NA	TRBJ2-7	TGCGCCAGCAGGAAGATAGCGGGAGGATACGAGCAGTACTTC	CASRKIAGGYEQYF
NA	TRBV9	NA	TRBJ1-1	TGTGCCAGCAGCTCCTTAGAATGGAACACTGAAGCTTTCTTT	CASSSLEWNTEAFF
NA	TRBV9	NA	TRBJ1-1	TGTGCCAGCACCAACGATCCCCAGGGTTCCACTGAAGCTTTCTTT	CASTNDPQGSTEAFF
NA	TRBV7-3	NA	TRBJ2-3	TGTGCCAGCAGCCCCCCCGCGGGGTACACAGATACGCAGTATTTT	CASSPPAGYTDTQYF
NA	TRBV2	NA	TRBJ1-1	TGTGCCAGCAGGATGAGTTTTAACACTGAAGCTTTCTTT	CASRMSFNTEAFF
NA	TRBV2	few	TRBJ2-1	TGTGCCAGCAGCGAAGCCCGGACAGAATTCAATGAGCAGTTCTTC	CASSEARTEFNEQFF
TRBD1	TRBV6-5	NA	TRBJ1-2	TGTGCCAGCAGTTACACCGGACAGGGCGGAGGCTACACCTTC	CASSYTGQGGGYTF
TRBD1	TRBV27	NA	TRBJ1-6	TGTGCCAGCAGTTTCCTACAGGGGGACCGTAATTCACCCCTCCACTTT	CASSFLQGDRNSPLHF
NA	TRBV6-5	NA	TRBJ1-1	TGTGCCAGCAGCTCCCGGGGGAACACTGAAGCTTTCTTT	CASSSRGNTEAFF
NA	TRBV28	NA	TRBJ2-5	TGTGCCAGCAGTTTATCTCCCAGACAAGAGACCCAGTACTTC	CASSLSPRQETQYF
NA	TRBV10-1	once	TRBJ1-1	TGCGCCAGCAGTGAGTCAGGCGGCAGGGATATCACTGAAGCTTTCTTT	CASSESGGRDITEAFF
TRBD1	TRBV19	NA	TRBJ1-2	TGTGCCAGTAGCGAGCGGGACAGGGCTTTCGGCTACACCTTC	CASSERDRAFGYTF
TRBD2	TRBV7-2	NA	TRBJ2-1	TGTGCCAGCAGCTTATGGTCTAGCGGGAGCGTCGCGGAGCAGTTCTTC	CASSLWSSGSVAEQFF
NA	TRBV20-1	NA	TRBJ2-1	TGCAGTGCGGACTCATACAATGAGCAGTTCTTC	CSADSYNEQFF
TRBD1	TRBV4-1	NA	TRBJ1-4	TGCGCCAGCAGCGCCCAAGGGGGCATGAGCGAAAAACTGTTTTTT	CASSAQGGMSEKLFF
NA	TRBV4-2	NA	TRBJ1-1	TGTGCCAGCAGCGAGGAGGGACGGAACACTGAAGCTTTCTTT	CASSEEGRNTEAFF
TRBD2	TRBV5-1	NA	TRBJ2-1	TGCGCCAGCAGCGGCCCTAGCGGGAGTAGGCTCTTC	CASSGPSGSRLF
NA	TRBV15	NA	TRBJ1-2	TGTGCCACCAGCAGAGAGGAGGAGTGGGATGGCTACACCTTC	CATSREEEWDGYTF
NA	TRBV7-8	NA	TRBJ1-1	TGTGCCAGCAGCTTAGCCTGGACTGGGGACACTGAAGCTTTCTTT	CASSLAWTGDTEAFF
NA	TRBV28	NA	TRBJ2-5	TGTGCCAGCAGTTTAGGACATCAAGAGACCCAGTACTTC	CASSLGHQETQYF
NA	TRBV19	few	TRBJ1-1	TGTGCCAGTAGTATAGGGAGAGGTAACACTGAAGCTTTCTTT	CASSIGRGNTEAFF